The rows below give T cell receptor beta chains drawn from one sample of a study of radiotherapy plus CTLA-4 blockade in lung cancer. Sequencing was performed with immunoSEQ multiplex PCR; in TCRdb, only in-frame clones are kept and a portion is missing. The repertoire has tens of thousands of clones, roughly 79% of them found once; the top ten carry 4%. Source: peripheral blood, taken from a patient treated with radiotherapy plus ipilimumab. These receptors came from a human donor with non-small cell lung cancer who had a partial response to radiotherapy plus ipilimumab. Some clones in this sample may be carry-over from other donors' samples. The CDR3 runs from the conserved cysteine through the conserved F or W. Fields, in order: clone size, J gene, V gene, D gene, CDR3 protein, CDR3 DNA. A D gene is named only where the DNA matches it firmly. Not every row has a clone size; where given, it reads once, few, many or a size class.

clone_size: .; j_call: TRBJ2-3; v_call: TRBV4-3; d_call: .; cdr3_aa: CASSQEVGLGTDTQYF; cdr3_nt: TGCGCCAGCAGCCAAGAGGTGGGACTCGGCACAGATACGCAGTATTTT
clone_size: .; j_call: TRBJ2-1; v_call: TRBV2; d_call: TRBD2; cdr3_aa: CASRAGLELSVQFF; cdr3_nt: TGTGCCAGCAGGGCGGGACTAGAGTTAAGTGTGCAGTTCTTC
clone_size: .; j_call: TRBJ2-1; v_call: TRBV5-4; d_call: TRBD2; cdr3_aa: CASSLPGLAGSGFF; cdr3_nt: TGTGCCAGCAGCTTGCCAGGACTAGCGGGAAGCGGGTTCTTC
clone_size: .; j_call: TRBJ2-7; v_call: TRBV18; d_call: TRBD1; cdr3_aa: CASSPFETGVDEQYF; cdr3_nt: TGTGCCAGCTCACCTTTTGAGACAGGGGTGGACGAGCAGTACTTC
clone_size: .; j_call: TRBJ1-4; v_call: TRBV9; d_call: .; cdr3_aa: CASSPSTGRANEKLFF; cdr3_nt: TGTGCCAGCAGCCCGTCGACGGGCAGGGCTAATGAAAAACTGTTTTTT
clone_size: few; j_call: TRBJ1-3; v_call: TRBV10-2; d_call: .; cdr3_aa: CAGLDRTGNTIYF; cdr3_nt: TGCGCCGGCTTGGACAGAACTGGAAACACCATATATTTT
clone_size: .; j_call: TRBJ2-1; v_call: TRBV18; d_call: .; cdr3_aa: CASSPSESVEQFF; cdr3_nt: TGTGCCAGCTCACCGTCCGAGAGCGTTGAGCAGTTCTTC
clone_size: .; j_call: TRBJ2-2; v_call: TRBV7-2; d_call: .; cdr3_aa: CASSSRPGQNTGELFF; cdr3_nt: TGTGCCAGCAGCTCGCGGCCGGGACAGAACACCGGGGAGCTGTTTTTT
clone_size: .; j_call: TRBJ2-1; v_call: TRBV28; d_call: TRBD1; cdr3_aa: CASSLSIGGPNEQFF; cdr3_nt: TGTGCCAGCAGTTTATCTATAGGGGGCCCCAATGAGCAGTTCTTC
clone_size: .; j_call: TRBJ1-1; v_call: TRBV29-1; d_call: .; cdr3_aa: CSVDKGRDTEAFF; cdr3_nt: TGCAGCGTTGATAAGGGGAGGGACACTGAAGCTTTCTTT
clone_size: few; j_call: TRBJ2-5; v_call: TRBV11-3; d_call: TRBD2; cdr3_aa: CASSLPWERGVEETQYF; cdr3_nt: TGTGCCAGCAGCCTGCCGTGGGAGCGGGGGGTTGAGGAGACCCAGTACTTC
clone_size: .; j_call: TRBJ2-1; v_call: TRBV19; d_call: .; cdr3_aa: CASSIDRVRGGEQFF; cdr3_nt: TGTGCCAGTAGTATAGATCGGGTGAGGGGGGGTGAGCAGTTCTTC
clone_size: .; j_call: TRBJ2-1; v_call: TRBV9; d_call: TRBD1; cdr3_aa: CASSVTGSSYNEQFF; cdr3_nt: TGTGCCAGCAGCGTGACAGGGAGCTCCTACAATGAGCAGTTCTTC
clone_size: few; j_call: TRBJ2-7; v_call: TRBV2; d_call: .; cdr3_aa: CASRGPYETSYEQYF; cdr3_nt: TGTGCCAGCAGGGGCCCCTATGAAACGTCCTACGAGCAGTACTTC
clone_size: .; j_call: TRBJ2-1; v_call: TRBV11-3; d_call: .; cdr3_aa: CASSGSRGNEQFF; cdr3_nt: TGTGCCAGCAGCGGGTCGAGAGGGAATGAGCAGTTCTTC
clone_size: .; j_call: TRBJ1-1; v_call: TRBV30; d_call: TRBD1; cdr3_aa: CACKTGVSTEAFF; cdr3_nt: TGTGCCTGCAAGACAGGGGTTAGTACTGAAGCTTTCTTT
clone_size: few; j_call: TRBJ2-3; v_call: TRBV28; d_call: TRBD2; cdr3_aa: CASSFGGLADSTDTQYF; cdr3_nt: TGTGCCAGCAGTTTCGGGGGACTAGCGGATTCCACAGATACGCAGTATTTT
clone_size: .; j_call: TRBJ2-3; v_call: TRBV6-1; d_call: .; cdr3_aa: CASSPRERDTQYF; cdr3_nt: TGTGCCAGCAGTCCTCGGGAGAGAGATACGCAGTATTTT
clone_size: once; j_call: TRBJ2-1; v_call: TRBV18; d_call: TRBD2; cdr3_aa: CASSPFERGGRNEQFF; cdr3_nt: TGTGCCAGCTCACCCTTTGAGCGGGGGGGCCGGAATGAGCAGTTCTTC
clone_size: once; j_call: TRBJ2-6; v_call: TRBV21-1; d_call: .; cdr3_aa: CASNTRGTGANVLTF; cdr3_nt: TGTGCCAGCAACACCAGGGGAACTGGGGCCAACGTCCTGACTTTC
clone_size: .; j_call: TRBJ2-7; v_call: TRBV6-5; d_call: TRBD1; cdr3_aa: CASSGTGDREQYF; cdr3_nt: TGTGCCAGCAGTGGAACAGGGGACCGCGAGCAGTACTTC
clone_size: few; j_call: TRBJ2-5; v_call: TRBV27; d_call: TRBD1; cdr3_aa: CASSPGPGQGLETQYF; cdr3_nt: TGTGCCAGCAGTCCAGGACCTGGACAGGGGTTGGAGACCCAGTACTTC
clone_size: .; j_call: TRBJ2-1; v_call: TRBV6-4; d_call: .; cdr3_aa: CASSDGPYNEQFF; cdr3_nt: TGTGCCAGCAGCGACGGGCCCTACAATGAGCAGTTCTTC
clone_size: .; j_call: TRBJ2-7; v_call: TRBV2; d_call: .; cdr3_aa: CASILVGEQYF; cdr3_nt: TGTGCCAGCATTCTAGTCGGCGAGCAGTACTTC
clone_size: .; j_call: TRBJ1-2; v_call: TRBV5-1; d_call: .; cdr3_aa: CASSLSSFRGYGYTF; cdr3_nt: TGCGCCAGCAGCTTGTCGTCTTTTCGGGGCTATGGCTACACCTTC
clone_size: .; j_call: TRBJ1-6; v_call: TRBV6-5; d_call: TRBD1; cdr3_aa: CASRDLTGGNSPLHF; cdr3_nt: TGTGCCAGCAGAGACCTTACAGGGGGAAATTCACCCCTCCACTTT
clone_size: .; j_call: TRBJ2-7; v_call: TRBV7-9; d_call: .; cdr3_aa: CASSLALLASPYEQYF; cdr3_nt: TGTGCCAGCAGCTTAGCGTTGCTAGCTAGTCCCTACGAGCAGTACTTC
clone_size: .; j_call: TRBJ2-1; v_call: TRBV5-1; d_call: .; cdr3_aa: CASAKSSANNEQFF; cdr3_nt: TGCGCCAGCGCAAAAAGCAGCGCTAACAATGAGCAGTTCTTC
clone_size: .; j_call: TRBJ2-5; v_call: TRBV6-4; d_call: .; cdr3_aa: CASNVHQYF; cdr3_nt: TGTGCCAGCAATGTTCACCAGTACTTC
clone_size: few; j_call: TRBJ2-5; v_call: TRBV7-8; d_call: TRBD1; cdr3_aa: CASSFPQGALKETQYF; cdr3_nt: TGTGCCAGCAGCTTCCCACAGGGGGCGCTAAAAGAGACCCAGTACTTC
clone_size: .; j_call: TRBJ2-3; v_call: TRBV7-8; d_call: .; cdr3_aa: CASSYGIRTDTQYF; cdr3_nt: TGTGCCAGCAGCTACGGGATCCGCACAGATACGCAGTATTTT
clone_size: .; j_call: TRBJ2-3; v_call: TRBV11-2; d_call: TRBD2; cdr3_aa: CASSRWRSGRTDTQYF; cdr3_nt: TGTGCCAGCAGCCGCTGGAGAAGCGGGAGAACAGATACGCAGTATTTT
clone_size: .; j_call: TRBJ2-1; v_call: TRBV7-8; d_call: .; cdr3_aa: CASSLASGGAYNEQFF; cdr3_nt: TGTGCCAGCAGCTTAGCAAGCGGAGGGGCCTACAATGAGCAGTTCTTC
clone_size: .; j_call: TRBJ2-1; v_call: TRBV15; d_call: .; cdr3_aa: CATSRGFSQNEQFF; cdr3_nt: TGTGCCACCAGCAGAGGTTTTAGCCAGAATGAGCAGTTCTTC
clone_size: .; j_call: TRBJ2-1; v_call: TRBV6-1; d_call: .; cdr3_aa: CASSPPVNSYNEQFF; cdr3_nt: TGTGCCAGCAGTCCCCCCGTTAACTCCTACAATGAGCAGTTCTTC
clone_size: .; j_call: TRBJ2-6; v_call: TRBV7-2; d_call: .; cdr3_aa: CASSLQGTITGANVLTF; cdr3_nt: TGTGCCAGCAGCTTACAGGGGACGATTACTGGGGCCAACGTCCTGACTTTC
clone_size: .; j_call: TRBJ1-3; v_call: TRBV6-6; d_call: .; cdr3_aa: CASGRGGSGNTIYF; cdr3_nt: TGTGCCAGCGGAAGAGGGGGCTCTGGAAACACCATATATTTT
clone_size: .; j_call: TRBJ2-5; v_call: TRBV13; d_call: .; cdr3_aa: CASSTDVQGGETQYF; cdr3_nt: TGTGCCAGCAGCACCGACGTTCAGGGTGGGGAGACCCAGTACTTC
clone_size: .; j_call: TRBJ1-1; v_call: TRBV28; d_call: .; cdr3_aa: CASSLLRDTEAFF; cdr3_nt: TGTGCCAGCAGTTTGCTGAGGGACACTGAAGCTTTCTTT
clone_size: .; j_call: TRBJ1-4; v_call: TRBV6-1; d_call: .; cdr3_aa: CASKGGRRLFF; cdr3_nt: TGTGCCAGCAAGGGGGGGCGGAGACTGTTTTTT
clone_size: .; j_call: TRBJ1-4; v_call: TRBV18; d_call: .; cdr3_aa: CASSLIGAGSEKLFF; cdr3_nt: TGTGCCAGCTCACTCATTGGGGCAGGGTCGGAAAAACTGTTTTTT
clone_size: .; j_call: TRBJ2-2; v_call: TRBV5-8; d_call: .; cdr3_aa: CASSFDWVAGELFF; cdr3_nt: TGTGCCAGCAGCTTTGACTGGGTGGCCGGGGAGCTGTTTTTT
clone_size: .; j_call: TRBJ1-2; v_call: TRBV28; d_call: TRBD1; cdr3_aa: CASSLTGTGAGDYGYTF; cdr3_nt: TGTGCCAGCAGTCTTACCGGGACAGGGGCTGGTGACTATGGCTACACCTTC
clone_size: .; j_call: TRBJ1-2; v_call: TRBV7-8; d_call: .; cdr3_aa: CASSLGRQVRGGYTF; cdr3_nt: TGTGCCAGCAGCTTAGGACGACAGGTCCGGGGTGGCTACACCTTC
clone_size: .; j_call: TRBJ1-2; v_call: TRBV28; d_call: .; cdr3_aa: CASSPPDSLYYGYTF; cdr3_nt: TGTGCCAGCAGTCCACCGGACTCTTTATACTATGGCTACACCTTC
clone_size: .; j_call: TRBJ2-7; v_call: TRBV30; d_call: .; cdr3_aa: CAWSFPRQGGLVAGEQYF; cdr3_nt: TGTGCCTGGAGTTTCCCTAGACAGGGGGGACTAGTTGCGGGCGAGCAGTACTTC
clone_size: .; j_call: TRBJ1-1; v_call: TRBV6-5; d_call: TRBD1; cdr3_aa: CASSGDRVSTEAFF; cdr3_nt: TGTGCCAGCAGTGGGGACAGGGTGTCCACTGAAGCTTTCTTT
clone_size: .; j_call: TRBJ1-3; v_call: TRBV6-1; d_call: .; cdr3_aa: CASSESRSGNTIYF; cdr3_nt: TGTGCCAGCAGTGAATCTCGGTCTGGAAACACCATATATTTT
clone_size: few; j_call: TRBJ1-3; v_call: TRBV7-9; d_call: .; cdr3_aa: CASSPRRGASGNTIYF; cdr3_nt: TGTGCCAGCAGCCCACGCCGCGGGGCCTCTGGAAACACCATATATTTT
clone_size: .; j_call: TRBJ2-5; v_call: TRBV13; d_call: .; cdr3_aa: CASSSLETQYF; cdr3_nt: TGTGCCAGCAGCTCCCTGGAGACCCAGTACTTC
clone_size: .; j_call: TRBJ2-1; v_call: TRBV9; d_call: TRBD2; cdr3_aa: CASSASGGDGHEQFF; cdr3_nt: TGTGCCAGCAGCGCCAGCGGGGGGGACGGGCATGAGCAGTTCTTC
clone_size: few; j_call: TRBJ2-3; v_call: TRBV28; d_call: TRBD1; cdr3_aa: CASSLRGTGLDTQYF; cdr3_nt: TGTGCCAGCAGTTTAAGAGGGACAGGGTTAGATACGCAGTATTTT
clone_size: .; j_call: TRBJ2-1; v_call: TRBV11-2; d_call: .; cdr3_aa: CASSFGRVNEQFF; cdr3_nt: TGTGCCAGCAGCTTTGGCAGGGTCAATGAGCAGTTCTTC
clone_size: .; j_call: TRBJ2-5; v_call: TRBV5-1; d_call: TRBD2; cdr3_aa: CASSYKTSGTPETQYF; cdr3_nt: TGCGCCAGCAGCTACAAAACTAGCGGGACTCCGGAGACCCAGTACTTC
clone_size: .; j_call: TRBJ2-3; v_call: TRBV21-1; d_call: .; cdr3_aa: CASSKEQSTDTQYF; cdr3_nt: TGTGCCAGCAGCAAAGAACAGTCCACAGATACGCAGTATTTT
clone_size: .; j_call: TRBJ1-4; v_call: TRBV5-1; d_call: .; cdr3_aa: CASSPTRQGLGEKLFF; cdr3_nt: TGCGCCAGCAGCCCGACTCGGCAGGGTTTAGGTGAAAAACTGTTTTTT
clone_size: .; j_call: TRBJ2-5; v_call: TRBV9; d_call: .; cdr3_aa: CASSVAVTRGETQYF; cdr3_nt: TGTGCCAGCAGCGTAGCTGTCACCAGGGGAGAGACCCAGTACTTC
clone_size: .; j_call: TRBJ2-1; v_call: TRBV9; d_call: .; cdr3_aa: CASSVGGLSNEQFF; cdr3_nt: TGTGCCAGCAGCGTAGGGGGCTTGAGCAATGAGCAGTTCTTC
clone_size: .; j_call: TRBJ2-5; v_call: TRBV19; d_call: .; cdr3_aa: CASRPNGGDGTQYF; cdr3_nt: TGTGCCAGTAGACCCAACGGCGGGGACGGGACCCAGTACTTC